The 25 T cell receptor beta chains listed next were all sequenced from one sample in a study of beta chain features in type 1 diabetes. Notes on the study in general: Type 1 diabetes patients showed a moderate but significant shortening of TCRB CDR3s in all four CD4+ subsets.

These receptors' targets are unknown. The authors reverse transcribed all of the isolated RNA, so sequencing captured expressed TCRB transcripts. The data were produced by immunoSEQ multiplex PCR, yet TCRdb's version contains in-frame clones alone and is incomplete. Among over 150,000 clones listed, 6.5% to 9.5% were seen once. Sequenced: central memory CD4+ T cells from blood. These receptors were taken from a woman aged 40 to 50 with type 1 diabetes.

The chain uses TRBV19 and TRBJ2-3; 9 bases agree with TRBD1. Germline values: CDR1 LNHDA, CDR2 SQIVND (reference sequence). Germline trimming cut 6 bases from V and 1 base from J; bases unmatched to any gene: 2. CDR3 length: 14 amino acids. The DNA for the CDR3 is TGTGCCAGTAGGCGGACAGGGGGCACAGATACGCAGTATTTT. Its translation is CASRRTGGTDTQYF.

J is TRBJ1-5 and V is TRBV7-2, with D possibly matching TRBD1 (5 bases). This CDR3 comprises 14 residues. V lost 6 bases and J 7 bases, leaving 16 bases between the germline ends. Germline CDR1 reads SGHTA; CDR2 reads FQGNSA. CDR3 nucleotides: TGTGCCAGCAGTTTCAGGGATTTGGGCCAGCCCCAGCATTTT. As protein: CASSFRDLGQPQHF. Full variable domain (missing parts from reference TRBV7-2 and TRBJ1-5): GAGVSQSPSNKVTEKGKDVELRCDPISGHTALYWYRQSLGQGLEFLIYFQGNSAPDKSGLPSDRFSAERTGGSVSTLTIQRTQQEDSAVYLCASSFRDLGQPQHFGDGTRLSIL.

V is TRBV28 and J is TRBJ1-2, with D uncertain. With 4 bases removed from V and 8 bases from J, the gap between germline ends came to 20 bases. Looked up from germline, CDR1 is MDHEN and CDR2 is SYDVKM. The CDR3 is 15 amino acids. The CDR3 DNA reads TGTGCCAGCAGTTCCGGGTCGAATGTTGCTCGCGGCTACACCTTC. Translated: CASSSGSNVARGYTF.

This clone occurred a few times. V and J are TRBV19 and TRBJ1-2; the D gene is possibly TRBD1 (5 bases). Looked up from germline, CDR1 is LNHDA and CDR2 is SQIVND (reference sequence). V dropped 7 bases and J dropped 8 bases, with 23 bases sitting between them. The CDR3 has 15 residues. The CDR3 region has the DNA TGTGCCAGTACCCCGACGGACATCCTTAGGGGAGGCTACACCTTC. Amino acids: CASTPTDILRGGYTF.

The chain has TRBV5-1 and TRBJ1-1; no reliable D call. Germline V gene sequence: CDR1 SGHRS, CDR2 YFSETQ. This CDR3 region has 13 residues. V lost 0 bases and J 7 bases, leaving 10 bases between the germline ends. The CDR3 sequence is CASSLAPVNEAFF. CDR3 DNA: TGCGCCAGCAGCTTGGCTCCGGTTAATGAAGCTTTCTTT.

This clone was recorded a few times. The rearrangement uses TRBV7-3 and TRBJ2-1; D not resolved. The CDR3 extends over 13 amino acids. CDR1 is SGHTA and CDR2 is FQGTGA in the germline V gene. The germline V and J ends were trimmed by 4 bases and 7 bases, with 11 bases remaining between them. The CDR3 loop is CASSYQRRNEQFF. The CDR3 nucleotides are TGTGCCAGCAGCTATCAGAGGCGGAATGAGCAGTTCTTC.

This clone was counted only a few times. This rearrangement joins TRBV27 to TRBJ1-2; D might be TRBD1 (6 bases). The CDR3 is made up of 13 amino acids. V lost 6 bases to trimming and J lost 4 bases, with 12 bases between them. CDR1 and CDR2 (germline): MNHEY, SMNVEV (reference sequence). For the CDR3, the DNA is TGTGCCAGCAGCCCACAGGGAATCTATGGCTACACCTTC. Its protein product is CASSPQGIYGYTF.

This clone was picked up a small number of times. The chain uses TRBV7-2 and TRBJ1-1; D may be TRBD1 (5 bases). CDR3 size: 13 residues. The ends were cut back, 1 base at V and 7 bases at J, with 10 bases in the middle. From germline, CDR1 is SGHTA and CDR2 FQGNSA. The CDR3 bases are TGTGCCAGCAGCTTAGTGCGGGGGAGTGAAGCTTTCTTT. This codes for CASSLVRGSEAFF.

This clone came up a few times. The CDR3 protein is CSVELDSYGYTF. DNA of the CDR3: TGCAGCGTTGAACTAGACAGCTATGGCTACACCTTC. V usage is TRBV29-1 and J usage is TRBJ1-2, with D tentatively TRBD1 (5 bases). Trimming stripped 2 bases from V and 4 bases from J, with 8 bases between. Germline V gene data show CDR1 as SQVTM and CDR2 as ANQGSEA. The length of the CDR3 is 12 residues.

This clone was seen repeatedly, ten times or more. The J gene is TRBJ2-5, the V gene TRBV7-2; TRBD2 aligns across 9 bases. The CDR3 loop spans 15 amino acids. The ends lost 4 bases at V and 5 bases at J; junction bases unmatched: 8. Per the germline V gene, CDR1 is SGHTA and CDR2 is FQGNSA. CDR3 coding DNA: TGTGCCAGCAGCTCGCCCCAGGCGGGGGGGGAGACCCAGTACTTC. It translates to CASSSPQAGGETQYF.

This clone has only a few counts. This chain joins TRBV7-2 and TRBJ2-4; 8 positions match TRBD1. CDR3 length: 15 amino acids. CDR1 and CDR2 from the germline V gene are SGHTA and FQGNSA. J was trimmed by 9 bases and V by 4 bases; bases with no gene match: 11. DNA of the CDR3: TGTGCCAGCAGCTCCTCAGGGGGCGCTTCCCCCATTCAGTACTTC. Protein product: CASSSSGGASPIQYF.

This chain uses TRBV19 with TRBJ1-1; unclear D gene. Per germline, CDR1 LNHDA and CDR2 SQIVND (reference sequence). With 7 bases removed from V and 6 bases from J, the gap between germline ends came to 18 bases. CDR3 length: 14 amino acids. In DNA, the CDR3 is TGTGCCAGTACCCTATCCACGAGGTCGCCTGAAGCTTTCTTT. Encoded protein: CASTLSTRSPEAFF. The entire variable domain, with the rest obtained from reference TRBV19 and TRBJ1-1, is as follows: DGGITQSPKYLFRKEGQNVTLSCEQNLNHDAMYWYRQDPGQGLRLIYYSQIVNDFQKGDIAEGYSVSREKKESFPLTVTSAQKNPTAFYLCASTLSTRSPEAFFGQGTRLTVV.

The V gene is TRBV9, the J gene TRBJ2-3; D call uncertain. Germline CDR1 reads SGDLS; CDR2 reads YYNGEE. The CDR3 has 17 amino acids. V was pared by 4 bases and J by 1 base, with 19 bases between. For the CDR3, the DNA is TGTGCCAGCAGCTCCACCACTACGGCGGCGGGCACAGATACGCAGTATTTT. It yields the protein CASSSTTTAAGTDTQYF.

This clone has a count of ten or more. This rearrangement joins TRBV4-3 to TRBJ2-2; tentatively, D is TRBD1 (6 bases). With 0 bases removed from V and 0 bases from J, the gap between germline ends came to 11 bases. Germline V gene sequence: CDR1 LGHNA, CDR2 YSLEER. There are 17 residues in the CDR3. The CDR3: CASSQDFAGANTGELFF. Written as DNA, the CDR3 is TGCGCCAGCAGCCAAGATTTCGCAGGGGCGAACACCGGGGAGCTGTTTTTT.

In its sample, this clone was seen a few times. The V call is TRBV28, the J call TRBJ2-3; TRBD2 is a possible D gene (5 bases). The length of the CDR3 is 15 residues. Trimming took off 2 bases at V and 8 bases at J, with 17 bases between the two ends. Germline assignment: CDR1 MDHEN and CDR2 SYDVKM. The CDR3 is CASSLRGGESSTQYF. The CDR3 DNA reads as TGTGCCAGCAGTTTACGGGGTGGTGAGTCGAGTACGCAGTATTTT.

This clone was seen more than once but under ten times. This chain joins TRBV15 and TRBJ2-5; D is possibly TRBD1 (6 bases). V dropped 3 bases and J dropped 2 bases, with 13 bases sitting between them. Per the germline V gene, CDR1 is LNHNV and CDR2 is YYDKDF (reference sequence). The CDR3 has 15 residues. This CDR3 is CATSRTLDSQETQYF. In nucleotides, the CDR3 is TGTGCCACCAGCAGGACCCTGGACAGTCAAGAGACCCAGTACTTC.

This clone was observed a few times. The chain is built from TRBV29-1 and TRBJ1-4; the D gene is possibly TRBD1 (5 bases). The germline V gene encodes CDR1 SQVTM and CDR2 ANQGSEA. V lost 4 bases to trimming and J lost 1 base, with 13 bases between them. This CDR3 has 15 residues. The CDR3 nucleotides are TGCAGCGTTGTTCGGTCAGGGCTAACTAATGAAAAACTGTTTTTT. Protein sequence: CSVVRSGLTNEKLFF.

The V and J genes are TRBV7-2 and TRBJ1-2; 8 bases match TRBD1. CDR3 length: 15 residues. Losses at the gene ends were 5 bases for V and 8 bases for J; bases not matched to a gene: 13. The germline V gene encodes CDR1 SGHTA and CDR2 FQGNSA. CDR3 DNA: TGTGCCAGCAGCCCCTCCGTGACAGGGGCGTCCGGCTACACCTTC. It translates to CASSPSVTGASGYTF. Full variable domain (outside the CDR3, taken from reference TRBV7-2 and TRBJ1-2): GAGVSQSPSNKVTEKGKDVELRCDPISGHTALYWYRQSLGQGLEFLIYFQGNSAPDKSGLPSDRFSAERTGGSVSTLTIQRTQQEDSAVYLCASSPSVTGASGYTFGSGTRLTVV.

There are a few counts of this clone. CDR3 residues: CASSQIGQIYEQYF. Here the CDR3 DNA reads TGTGCCAGCAGCCAAATCGGACAGATCTACGAGCAGTACTTC. The V call is TRBV7-2, the J call TRBJ2-7, with D possibly matching TRBD1 (6 bases). CDR3 size: 14 residues. V lost 5 bases, J lost 3 bases, and 14 bases lay in between. Germline loops: CDR1 SGHTA, CDR2 FQGNSA.

The V call is TRBV5-4, the J call TRBJ1-5; 7 positions agree with TRBD1. Germline loops: CDR1 SGHNT, CDR2 YYREEE (reference sequence). The ends lost 0 bases at V and 6 bases at J; junction bases unmatched: 3. This CDR3 has 14 residues. The CDR3 reads CASSLESGGQPQHF. The CDR3 region has the DNA TGTGCCAGCAGCTTGGAGTCAGGGGGTCAGCCCCAGCATTTT.

This clone occurred a few times. The chain is built from TRBV2 and TRBJ2-1; 8 bases fit TRBD2. Trimming at V came to 11 bases and at J to 8 bases, leaving 11 bases not matched to a gene. This CDR3 is 13 amino acids long. Germline CDR1 reads SNHLY; CDR2 reads FYNNEI. The CDR3 here is CAARGSGTHEQFF. Written as DNA, the CDR3 is TGTGCCGCCAGGGGTAGCGGGACACATGAGCAGTTCTTC.

In its sample, this clone was seen a few times. This chain joins TRBV9 and TRBJ1-1; 9 nucleotides agree with TRBD1. With V trimmed by 0 bases and J by 6 bases, 9 bases remained unmatched. The germline V gene encodes CDR1 SGDLS and CDR2 YYNGEE. The CDR3 spans 16 residues. CDR3 nucleotide sequence: TGTGCCAGCAGCGTAGGGGCACAGGGGGCTTTTTCTGAAGCTTTCTTT. Protein: CASSVGAQGAFSEAFF.

This clone has more than one count but fewer than ten. The chain has TRBV10-3 and TRBJ2-7; D possibly corresponds to TRBD2 (6 bases). This CDR3 comprises 11 residues. Trimming took off 11 bases at V and 3 bases at J, with 11 bases between the two ends. Germline lookup yields CDR1 ENHRY and CDR2 SYGVKD. Here the CDR3 reads CAVLANYEQYF. For the CDR3, the DNA is TGTGCCGTACTAGCTAACTACGAGCAGTACTTC.

V is TRBV7-6 and J is TRBJ2-5, with a possible D match to TRBD2 (5 bases). Looked up from germline, CDR1 is SGHVS and CDR2 is FNYEAQ. CDR3 length: 14 residues. Trimming cost V 4 bases and J 2 bases, with 11 bases left between them. In DNA, the CDR3 is TGTGCCAGCAGCTCTGGCCCGGGGCAAGAGACCCAGTACTTC. Translation gives CASSSGPGQETQYF. The full variable domain, with the rest looked up from reference TRBV7-6 and TRBJ2-5, is GAGVSQSPRYKVTKRGQDVALRCDPISGHVSLYWYRQALGQGPEFLTYFNYEAQQDKSGLPNDRFSAERPEGSISTLTIQRTEQRDSAMYRCASSSGPGQETQYFGPGTRLLVL.

V gene TRBV18 combines with J gene TRBJ2-1; 10 nucleotides line up with TRBD2. The germline gives CDR1 KGHSH, CDR2 LQKENI. The CDR3 has 17 amino acids. The V and J ends lost 1 base and 8 bases, in that order; junction bases with no gene match: 11. Here the CDR3 DNA reads TGTGCCAGCTCACCACGGAATAGCGGGAGGCCTTTCGATGAGCAGTTCTTC. Its translation: CASSPRNSGRPFDEQFF. Using reference TRBV18 and TRBJ2-1 for the parts outside the CDR3, the full variable domain is NAGVMQNPRHLVRRRGQEARLRCSPMKGHSHVYWYRQLPEEGLKFMVYLQKENIIDESGMPKERFSAEFPKEGPSILRIQQVVRGDSAAYFCASSPRNSGRPFDEQFFGPGTRLTVL.